A selection of T cell receptor beta chains follows, all from one sample in a study of shared clonotypes between healthy human individuals. The assay was immunoSEQ multiplex PCR, and TCRdb's table has in-frame clones only and misses some. The sample carries around 2.1 million clones, about 93% recorded once. What was sequenced was naive CD8+ T cells from PBMCs. These receptors came from a man aged 18 to 30 in good health. Some clones in this sample may be carry-over from other donors' samples. Each CDR3 is given with its conserved first and last residue. Fields, in order: V gene, clone size, CDR3 length, D gene, J gene, CDR3 DNA, CDR3 protein. D genes are given only for firm matches. Not every row has a clone size; where given, it reads once, few, many or a size class.

V gene: TRBV6-5; clone size: NA; CDR3 length: 15; D gene: TRBD2; J gene: TRBJ2-7; CDR3 DNA: TGTGCCAGCAGTTACTCGAGACTAGCGGGCTACGAGCAGTACTTC; CDR3 protein: CASSYSRLAGYEQYF
V gene: TRBV28; clone size: NA; CDR3 length: 17; D gene: NA; J gene: TRBJ2-1; CDR3 DNA: TGTGCCAGCAGCCGACCCCTCGTGGGCGCCGACTACAATGAGCAGTTCTTC; CDR3 protein: CASSRPLVGADYNEQFF
V gene: TRBV29-1; clone size: NA; CDR3 length: 15; D gene: TRBD2; J gene: TRBJ2-1; CDR3 DNA: TGCAGCGTTGAAGGGCGCGGGAGGACCTACAATGAGCAGTTCTTC; CDR3 protein: CSVEGRGRTYNEQFF
V gene: TRBV6-6; clone size: NA; CDR3 length: 14; D gene: NA; J gene: TRBJ1-2; CDR3 DNA: NA; CDR3 protein: CASSTSGLPYGYTF
V gene: TRBV19; clone size: NA; CDR3 length: 15; D gene: NA; J gene: TRBJ2-1; CDR3 DNA: TGTGCCAGTAGTAAGGCCGCCCACTCCTACAATGAGCAGTTCTTC; CDR3 protein: CASSKAAHSYNEQFF
V gene: TRBV11-2; clone size: NA; CDR3 length: 16; D gene: TRBD1; J gene: TRBJ1-2; CDR3 DNA: TGTGCCAGCAGCTTATGGAGGGGGCGCGAAAGTGGGATGGGCACCTTC; CDR3 protein: CASSLWRGRESGMGTF
V gene: TRBV7-2; clone size: NA; CDR3 length: 16; D gene: TRBD1; J gene: TRBJ2-5; CDR3 DNA: TGTGCCAGCAGCGGCCCGGGACAGGGGGAACAGGAGACCCAGTACTTC; CDR3 protein: CASSGPGQGEQETQYF
V gene: TRBV15; clone size: NA; CDR3 length: 12; D gene: NA; J gene: TRBJ2-7; CDR3 DNA: TGTGCCACCAGCATGAACACCGTCGAGCAGTACTTC; CDR3 protein: CATSMNTVEQYF
V gene: TRBV18; clone size: NA; CDR3 length: 14; D gene: NA; J gene: TRBJ2-6; CDR3 DNA: TGTGCCAGCTCACCAACCGATGGGGCCAACGTCCTGACTTTC; CDR3 protein: CASSPTDGANVLTF
V gene: TRBV28; clone size: NA; CDR3 length: 16; D gene: NA; J gene: TRBJ1-3; CDR3 DNA: TGTGCCAGCAGTTTATGGGGGGGCATAGCTGGAAACACCATATATTTT; CDR3 protein: CASSLWGGIAGNTIYF
V gene: TRBV9; clone size: NA; CDR3 length: 15; D gene: TRBD2; J gene: TRBJ2-1; CDR3 DNA: TGTGCCAGCGGGCAACTAGCGACCTCCTACAATGAGCAGTTCTTC; CDR3 protein: CASGQLATSYNEQFF
V gene: TRBV4-2; clone size: NA; CDR3 length: 17; D gene: TRBD2; J gene: TRBJ2-1; CDR3 DNA: TGTGCCAGCAGCCAACTACTAGCGGGAGCGCTAAACAATGAGCAGTTCTTC; CDR3 protein: CASSQLLAGALNNEQFF
V gene: TRBV9; clone size: NA; CDR3 length: 15; D gene: NA; J gene: TRBJ2-7; CDR3 DNA: TGTGCCAGCAGCGTAGGGGTAGCGGTTGGCTACGAGCAGTACTTC; CDR3 protein: CASSVGVAVGYEQYF
V gene: TRBV19; clone size: once; CDR3 length: 16; D gene: TRBD2; J gene: TRBJ2-5; CDR3 DNA: TGTGCCAGTAGTACCCGGACTAGCGTATTCCAAGAGACCCAGTACTTC; CDR3 protein: CASSTRTSVFQETQYF
V gene: TRBV5-4; clone size: NA; CDR3 length: 14; D gene: NA; J gene: TRBJ2-1; CDR3 DNA: TGTGCCACCGACTTAGGAACCTCCTACAATGAGCAGTTCTTC; CDR3 protein: CATDLGTSYNEQFF
V gene: TRBV18; clone size: NA; CDR3 length: 13; D gene: NA; J gene: TRBJ2-7; CDR3 DNA: TGTGCCAGCTCACCAGGGGACTCCTACGAGCAGTACTTC; CDR3 protein: CASSPGDSYEQYF
V gene: TRBV5-6; clone size: NA; CDR3 length: 13; D gene: NA; J gene: TRBJ2-7; CDR3 DNA: TGTGCCAGCAGGAGGACAGCTTACTACGAGCAGTACTTC; CDR3 protein: CASRRTAYYEQYF
V gene: TRBV25-1; clone size: NA; CDR3 length: 14; D gene: NA; J gene: TRBJ2-2; CDR3 DNA: TGTGCCAGCACTAGGGGAGGGGGTACCGGGGAGCTGTTTTTT; CDR3 protein: CASTRGGGTGELFF
V gene: TRBV7-9; clone size: NA; CDR3 length: 16; D gene: TRBD1; J gene: TRBJ2-3; CDR3 DNA: TGTGCCAGCAGCTACCCACCGACAGGGATGGGAGATACGCAGTATTTT; CDR3 protein: CASSYPPTGMGDTQYF
V gene: TRBV11-2; clone size: NA; CDR3 length: 16; D gene: NA; J gene: TRBJ1-4; CDR3 DNA: TGTGCCAGCACTTCAGGGGTGGAGGGAACTAATGAAAAACTGTTTTTT; CDR3 protein: CASTSGVEGTNEKLFF